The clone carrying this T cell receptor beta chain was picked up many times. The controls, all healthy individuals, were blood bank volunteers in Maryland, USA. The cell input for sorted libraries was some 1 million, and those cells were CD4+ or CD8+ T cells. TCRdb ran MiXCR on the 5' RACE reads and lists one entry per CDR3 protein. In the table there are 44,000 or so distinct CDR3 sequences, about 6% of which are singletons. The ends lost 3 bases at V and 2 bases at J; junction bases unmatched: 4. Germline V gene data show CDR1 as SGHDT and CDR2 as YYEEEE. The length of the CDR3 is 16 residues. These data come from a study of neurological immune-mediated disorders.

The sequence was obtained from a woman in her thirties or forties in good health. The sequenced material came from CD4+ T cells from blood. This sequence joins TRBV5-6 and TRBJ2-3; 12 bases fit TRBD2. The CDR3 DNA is TGTGCCAGCAGCTCCGGGACTAGCGGGCTCACAGATACGCAGTATTTT. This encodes CASSSGTSGLTDTQYF.